What follows describes a single TCR beta chain. Its antigen remains unidentified. No base quality values were provided; no much bigger clone lies one nucleotide off. The method was PCR. DNA from cultured CD4+ T cells underwent TCR sequencing with the Oncomine TCR Beta short-read assay at the Johns Hopkins FTIC core. Genomic DNA was extracted from the cultured CD4+ T cells with the QIAamp micro DNA kit. Oncomine TCR Beta libraries made from cultured CD4+ T cells were pooled using unique dual indexes and sequenced on an Illumina iSeq 100. Per the authors' processing: Non-productive sequences were removed, and CDR3s not starting with C, not ending with F or W, or shorter than 7 amino acids were discarded. Antigen-specific clonotypes were identified with the MANAFEST web application by comparing peptide-stimulated wells with reference and other culture wells. Positive clones required FDR below 0.05, an odds ratio above 5, and productive frequency above 0.1% in at least two of three replicate wells. Clonotypes that were significantly expanded in both SARS-CoV-2 spike wells and at least one common cold coronavirus spike condition were defined as cross-reactive. Using R version 3.6.1, CDR3 homology was evaluated through Levenshtein distances (stringdist) along with unrooted phylogenetic trees (ape). Starting from the raw public reads, TCRdb applied fastp trimming at Q25, assembled clones with MiXCR and retained in-frame beta chains. Entries are consolidated by CDR3 protein sequence, retaining the most common genes and DNA. It is TCRdb's table, rather than the study itself, that gives the V and J calls and clone size. For this sample the table gives 9,000 to 10,000 distinct CDR3 sequences, of which around 31% were detected only once. The top ten clonotypes cover 20% to 25% of the sample.

The sample is drawn from a study of vaccination and CD4 T cells after COVID-19 (dated by TCRdb to between 2021 and 2024). For the wider study: Six males and four females were included in the convalescent cohort, with two Hispanic individuals, seven Caucasians, two Asians and one multiracial person represented. The cultures were stimulated with overlapping spike peptide pools from SARS-CoV-2 and from the common cold coronaviruses HCoV-NL63, HCoV-OC43 and HCoV-229E. Post-COVID blood samples were collected from convalescent patients a median of roughly 100 days after diagnosis, with a range of about 30 to 161 days. In an earlier paper using these donors, memory CD4+ T cell crossreactivity between SARS-CoV-2 and common cold coronavirus spike proteins was assessed at the TCR clonotype level. Post-vaccine blood samples were obtained a median of about 77 days after the second vaccine dose, with a range of roughly 14 to 241 days. In ten to eleven COVID-19 convalescent patients and 4 infection-naive healthy vaccine recipients, the spike-specific CD4+ TCR repertoire before mRNA vaccination was compared with the repertoire after mRNA vaccination. Participants got two doses of the Pfizer-BioNTech BNT162b2 vaccine (n=8) or two doses of the Moderna mRNA-1273 vaccine (n=2). Control cultures received a CEFX viral epitope pool as the positive control, an HIV-1 Nef peptide pool as the negative control, or no peptide.

Results the study describes overall, beyond this receptor: Among convalescent patients, a median roughly 90% of the SARS-CoV-2-reactive clones seen after vaccination appeared only after vaccination, which suggests priming specific to the vaccine. Relatively few convalescent patients were included in the study, and early timepoints after natural infection were not analyzed. An increase in the median number of SARS-CoV-2-reactive clonotypes from 21 after infection to 38 after vaccination was observed, but the change was not found to be significant. Nearly all vaccine-specific clones in convalescent patients (304 of 307) were mono-reactive for SARS-CoV-2 spike rather than cross-reactive with common cold coronaviruses.

The treatment or condition label on this specimen signifies: approximately 11-day PBMC culture with coronavirus spike peptide pools or control peptides (ViraFEST assay). CD4+ T cells from unexposed donors were collected before the COVID-19 pandemic (2011-2018). The ViraFEST assay, used in the study, expanded antigen-specific T cells with peptide pools and then identified the expanded clonotypes through TCR sequencing. Each well held 1.5 million to 2.5 million PBMCs cultured with about 9.8 ug/ml peptide pools in IMDM containing approximately 5% human AB serum and 9 to 10 IU/ml IL-2. On days 3 and 7, half of the culture medium was replaced with fresh IL-2-containing medium. CD4+ T cells were isolated after approximately ten days of culture through negative selection using the EasySep CD4+ T cell isolation kit. As cell number allowed, CD4+ T cells from unexposed donors were tested for reactivity to SARS-CoV-2 S and N and to four common cold coronavirus spike pools. PBMCs were separated from whole blood using Ficoll-Paque Plus gradient centrifugation and then either used fresh or cryopreserved at -140C. In general, triplicate wells were set up for every culture condition. The leukapheresis product for the unexposed donors was obtained through commercial purchase.

The receptor was isolated from a human donor in good health. Sequenced input: CD4+ T cells from blood, cultured in vitro.

The CDR3 is CASSQVGAVPQETQYF. The DNA sequence reads TGTGCCAGCAGCCAAGTGGGGGCAGTCCCCCAAGAGACCCAGTACTTC. This sequence uses TRBV14 and TRBJ2-5; the D gene is possibly TRBD1, with 6 bases matching. Cut back by 1 base and 1 base, the V and J ends lie 13 bases apart. From a lookup of the germline V gene, CDR1 and CDR2 are SGHDN and FVKESK. Counted from cysteine to phenylalanine, this CDR3 has 16 amino acids. Only the CDR3 part of the read is kept: 48 bases, read in frame from the first base. Beyond the CDR3, the reference TRBV14 and TRBJ2-5 genes provide the residues; the full variable domain reads: EAGVTQFPSHSVIEKGQTVTLRCDPISGHDNLYWYRRVMGKEIKFLLHFVKESKQDESGMPNNRFLAERTGGTYSTLKVQPAELEDSGVYFCASSQVGAVPQETQYFGPGTRLLVL.